The clone carrying this T cell receptor (beta chain) was picked up a small number of times. Clones were sequenced by immunoSEQ multiplex PCR, and TCRdb holds only the in-frame ones, with some missing. The data contain about 50,000 clones, around 53% of them singletons. This record comes from a study of cytotoxic CD8 clonotypes in ibrutinib-treated CLL. Study context: Specimens for response were gathered following a median about a year of therapy, spanning 6 to 36.

The CDR3 sequence is 12 residues long. Trimming cost V 0 bases and J 1 base, with 0 bases left between them. Germline CDR1 and CDR2: MNHEY and SVGAGI. This clonotype was obtained from a human donor with chronic lymphocytic leukemia. This chain joins TRBV6-5 and TRBJ2-5; D ambiguous. Sequenced material: PBMCs, taken after 12 months of ibrutinib treatment. As DNA, the CDR3 is TGTGCCAGCAGTTACTCCCAAGAGACCCAGTACTTC. Amino acid sequence: CASSYSQETQYF.